The rows below give T cell receptor beta chains drawn from one sample of a study of blood T cell repertoires in COVID-19. Sequencing used immunoSEQ multiplex PCR; TCRdb keeps in-frame clones, though not all of them. Altogether 31,000 or so clones are present, 75% to 90% being singletons, with the ten largest covering under 30%. Sequencing was done on a sample of peripheral blood. The receptors here all came from a man older than 75 with acute or convalescent COVID-19. The CDR3 runs from the conserved cysteine through the conserved F or W. The order of the fields is clone size, V gene, D gene, J gene, CDR3 DNA, CDR3 protein. A D gene is named only where the DNA matches it firmly. A clone size is listed for some rows: how often the clone was seen (once, few, many), or a class if it is expanded.

size: -
V: TRBV5-1
D: -
J: TRBJ2-3
DNA: TGCGCCAGCAGCTTGGGCCGCCAGGATACGCAGTATTTT
CDR3: CASSLGRQDTQYF

size: -
V: TRBV18
D: -
J: TRBJ1-1
DNA: TGTGCCAGCTCACCAGTACGGCAGCGGACTGAAGCTTTCTTT
CDR3: CASSPVRQRTEAFF

size: -
V: TRBV11-2
D: -
J: TRBJ1-1
DNA: TGTGCCAGCAGCTTAGACCAGGGGACGGCTTTCTTT
CDR3: CASSLDQGTAFF

size: -
V: TRBV19
D: -
J: TRBJ1-5
DNA: TGTGCCAGTAGTATGAGGGATAAGGATCAGCCCCAGCATTTT
CDR3: CASSMRDKDQPQHF

size: -
V: TRBV6-1
D: -
J: TRBJ1-2
DNA: TGTGCCAGCAGTGAAGATCGGGGGGTTTATGGCTACACCTTC
CDR3: CASSEDRGVYGYTF

size: once
V: TRBV19
D: TRBD1
J: TRBJ1-2
DNA: TGTGCCAGTAGAAAGGGCCAGGGGGGTGGCTACACCTTC
CDR3: CASRKGQGGGYTF

size: few
V: TRBV29-1
D: -
J: TRBJ2-1
DNA: TGCAGCGCCGGATCGCACAGGGAGGGTGAGCAGTTCTTC
CDR3: CSAGSHREGEQFF

size: -
V: TRBV18
D: TRBD2
J: TRBJ2-7
DNA: TGTGCCAGCTCGCCCCAACCTCTAGCGGGAGGTTACGCCTACGAGCAGTACTTC
CDR3: CASSPQPLAGGYAYEQYF

size: -
V: TRBV7-2
D: -
J: TRBJ2-7
DNA: TGTGCCAGCAGCCTGTCGTTCTTCACCCTTGGAGGCGAGCAGTACTTC
CDR3: CASSLSFFTLGGEQYF

size: -
V: TRBV11-3
D: -
J: TRBJ2-1
DNA: TGTGCCAGCACCGACGGGGCAGGGGTAAATGAGCAGTTCTTC
CDR3: CASTDGAGVNEQFF

size: -
V: TRBV28
D: TRBD2
J: TRBJ2-2
DNA: TGTGCCAGCAGTTTGCGACTAGCGGGTGCGAACACCGGGGAGCTGTTTTTT
CDR3: CASSLRLAGANTGELFF

size: -
V: TRBV19
D: -
J: TRBJ1-5
DNA: TGTGCCAGTAGTATCGGGTACCTAAGCAATCAGCCCCAGCATTTT
CDR3: CASSIGYLSNQPQHF

size: -
V: TRBV5-1
D: -
J: TRBJ1-1
DNA: TGCGCCAGCAGCTTGGAAGGTGAGGGTAGAGCTTTCTTT
CDR3: CASSLEGEGRAFF

size: -
V: TRBV2
D: -
J: TRBJ2-2
DNA: TGTGCCAGCACCCCTGGAGGGGCCGGGGAGCTGTTTTTT
CDR3: CASTPGGAGELFF

size: -
V: TRBV6-5
D: -
J: TRBJ2-7
DNA: TGTGCCAGCAGTTACTCGATGGCAGGGTTGCACGAGCAGTACTTC
CDR3: CASSYSMAGLHEQYF

size: -
V: TRBV11-2
D: -
J: TRBJ2-7
DNA: TGTGCCAGCAGCTTAGGCCCGGCGGAGAGCTCCTACGAGCAGTACTTC
CDR3: CASSLGPAESSYEQYF

size: -
V: TRBV4-1
D: TRBD2
J: TRBJ2-3
DNA: TGCGCCAGCAGCCAACGGACTAGCGAGCCAGTTACGCAGTATTTT
CDR3: CASSQRTSEPVTQYF

size: -
V: TRBV3-1/TRBV3-2
D: -
J: TRBJ2-7
DNA: TGTGCCAGCAGCCAAGACTCCAGGGAGGTGAGGCCCTACGAGCAGTACTTC
CDR3: CASSQDSREVRPYEQYF

size: -
V: TRBV29-1
D: TRBD2
J: TRBJ2-7
DNA: TGCAGCGCCCGAGGAAACGGCGGGAGCTTCCGATACGAGCAGTACTTC
CDR3: CSARGNGGSFRYEQYF

size: -
V: TRBV5-4
D: TRBD2
J: TRBJ2-3
DNA: TGTGCCAGCAGTACACTAGCGGGAGATAAGGATACGCAGTATTTT
CDR3: CASSTLAGDKDTQYF

size: -
V: TRBV10-3
D: TRBD2
J: TRBJ2-1
DNA: TGTGCCATCGCCGGGACTACCTCCTACAATGAGCAGTTCTTC
CDR3: CAIAGTTSYNEQFF

size: -
V: TRBV27
D: TRBD1
J: TRBJ2-5
DNA: TGTGCCAGCAGTTTATTAGGGACAGGGTCCCAAGAGACCCAGTACTTC
CDR3: CASSLLGTGSQETQYF

size: -
V: TRBV5-1
D: -
J: TRBJ2-7
DNA: TGCGCCAGCAGCTTGGAAGGTTCCGGGAGCTCCTACGAGCAGTACTTC
CDR3: CASSLEGSGSSYEQYF

size: -
V: TRBV5-1
D: -
J: TRBJ2-3
DNA: TGCGCCAGCAGTCCTGGACCGGGCGGGGATACGCAGTATTTT
CDR3: CASSPGPGGDTQYF

size: once
V: TRBV19
D: -
J: TRBJ1-4
DNA: TGTGCCAGTAGTCACGACTCGGCAACTAATGAAAAACTGTTTTTT
CDR3: CASSHDSATNEKLFF

size: -
V: TRBV11-2
D: -
J: TRBJ1-1
DNA: TGTGCCAGCGGTTCGCCTACCACTAACACTGAAGCTTTCTTT
CDR3: CASGSPTTNTEAFF

size: -
V: TRBV24-1
D: -
J: TRBJ2-3
DNA: TGTGCCACCAGTGGGGTAGCATCCAGGGGCGGAGATACGCAGTATTTT
CDR3: CATSGVASRGGDTQYF

size: -
V: TRBV5-1
D: TRBD1
J: TRBJ1-1
DNA: TGCGCCAGCAGGACAGGGGGCAACACTGAAGCTTTCTTT
CDR3: CASRTGGNTEAFF

size: -
V: TRBV4-1
D: -
J: TRBJ1-5
DNA: TGCGCCAGCAGCCAAGCTTATAGCAATCAGCCCCAGCATTTT
CDR3: CASSQAYSNQPQHF

size: -
V: TRBV7-9
D: -
J: TRBJ2-3
DNA: TGTGCCAGCAGCCTTGGTGCAGGCATCGGCACAGATACGCAGTATTTT
CDR3: CASSLGAGIGTDTQYF

size: -
V: TRBV6-5
D: TRBD2
J: TRBJ2-5
DNA: TGTGCCAGCGTTTCCCATGCGGGAGGAGGAGAGACCCAGTACTTC
CDR3: CASVSHAGGGETQYF

size: -
V: TRBV11-2
D: -
J: TRBJ2-3
DNA: TGTGCCAGCAGCTTCCAGGGAACTCCCCTAAATACGCAGTATTTT
CDR3: CASSFQGTPLNTQYF

size: -
V: TRBV6-1
D: TRBD1
J: TRBJ1-6
DNA: TGTGCCAGCAGTGAATTTTGGGGACAGAATTCACCCCTCCACTTT
CDR3: CASSEFWGQNSPLHF

size: once
V: TRBV5-1
D: -
J: TRBJ2-2
DNA: TGCGCCAGCAGCTCCCAGGGATTGAACACCGGGGAGCTGTTTTTT
CDR3: CASSSQGLNTGELFF

size: once
V: TRBV5-4
D: -
J: TRBJ1-4
DNA: TGTGCCAGCAGCGGGGGCCAGAGAGCTAATGAAAAACTGTTTTTT
CDR3: CASSGGQRANEKLFF

size: -
V: TRBV2
D: TRBD2
J: TRBJ2-3
DNA: TGTGCCAGCAGTCCTGGACTAGCGGAGACTACGCAGTATTTT
CDR3: CASSPGLAETTQYF

size: once
V: TRBV28
D: TRBD1
J: TRBJ1-5
DNA: TGTGCCAGCAGGGGGACAGTGGATCAGCCCCAGCATTTT
CDR3: CASRGTVDQPQHF

size: -
V: TRBV19
D: -
J: TRBJ1-1
DNA: TGTGCCAGTAGCACAGGCCCCTCGGTGGCTGAAGCTTTCTTT
CDR3: CASSTGPSVAEAFF

size: -
V: TRBV7-2
D: TRBD1
J: TRBJ1-1
DNA: TGTGCCAGCAGCTCCCGCTCCAAACAGGGGGCCCAGAACACTGAAGCTTTCTTT
CDR3: CASSSRSKQGAQNTEAFF

size: -
V: TRBV5-1
D: TRBD1
J: TRBJ2-5
DNA: TGCGCCAGCAGCTTGGTAGTTATGGGACAGGAAAAAGAGACCCAGTACTTC
CDR3: CASSLVVMGQEKETQYF

size: -
V: TRBV18
D: TRBD2
J: TRBJ2-3
DNA: TGTGCCAGCTCACCGCGGGGGGGAGGAACCACAGATACGCAGTATTTT
CDR3: CASSPRGGGTTDTQYF

size: -
V: TRBV20-1
D: TRBD2
J: TRBJ2-7
DNA: TGCAGTGCCAGTACAGCTAGCGGGAGCTTCTACGAGCAGTACTTC
CDR3: CSASTASGSFYEQYF

size: once
V: TRBV4-2
D: -
J: TRBJ2-7
DNA: TGTGCCAGCAGCCAAGATTTGGCAGGGCACGAGCAGTACTTC
CDR3: CASSQDLAGHEQYF

size: -
V: TRBV23-1
D: TRBD1
J: TRBJ2-1
DNA: TGCGCCAGCAGTGCCCAAGAGACAGGGGATAATGAGCAGTTCTTC
CDR3: CASSAQETGDNEQFF

size: -
V: TRBV3-1/TRBV3-2
D: -
J: TRBJ2-2
DNA: TGTGCCAGCAGCCAGAAAGCCCTTGAAAACGGGGAGCTGTTTTTT
CDR3: CASSQKALENGELFF

size: once
V: TRBV5-6
D: -
J: TRBJ2-1
DNA: TGTGCCAGCAGGAGCCGGGTCAACAATGAGCAGTTCTTC
CDR3: CASRSRVNNEQFF

size: -
V: TRBV7-2
D: -
J: TRBJ1-6
DNA: TGTGCCAGCAGCCTTGCCGGGGGTGCCTATAATTCACCCCTCCACTTT
CDR3: CASSLAGGAYNSPLHF

size: -
V: TRBV10-3
D: TRBD1
J: TRBJ1-1
DNA: TGTGCCATCAGCCGGGACAGGGCCTCGAACACTGAAGCTTTCTTT
CDR3: CAISRDRASNTEAFF

size: few
V: TRBV11-2
D: TRBD1
J: TRBJ2-1
DNA: TGTGCCAGCAGCACGGACAGGGGTTCCTACAATGAGCAGTTCTTC
CDR3: CASSTDRGSYNEQFF

size: -
V: TRBV19
D: TRBD2
J: TRBJ2-2
DNA: TGTGCCAGTACGACTAGCGGGAACACCGGGGAGCTGTTTTTT
CDR3: CASTTSGNTGELFF

size: once
V: TRBV7-8
D: -
J: TRBJ2-5
DNA: TGTGCCAGCAGCTTCGGGGGGCGGGAGACCCAGTACTTC
CDR3: CASSFGGRETQYF

size: -
V: TRBV4-2
D: -
J: TRBJ2-7
DNA: TGTGCCAGCAGCCAAGATAGCGGACAGGTCTACGAGCAGTACTTC
CDR3: CASSQDSGQVYEQYF

size: -
V: TRBV24-1
D: TRBD1
J: TRBJ2-3
DNA: TGTGCCACCAGTGATGACAGGGGCTGGGCAGATACGCAGTATTTT
CDR3: CATSDDRGWADTQYF